This TCR beta chain was recovered during a study of response to subunit inactivated influenza vaccine. Study-wide points: That few new T cells are recruited by each seasonal influenza vaccination was the authors' suggestion.

CDR3 length equals 12 residues. The germline V and J ends were trimmed by 5 bases and 9 bases, with 14 bases remaining between them. Per germline, CDR1 SGHTA and CDR2 FQGNSA. Concerning this clonotype: Antigen unknown.

TCRdb re-derived calls from the RT-PCR reads in MiXCR, one entry per CDR3 protein. This repertoire shows about 700,000 distinct CDR3 sequences, roughly 13% found once; its top ten account for around 6.5%. This sequence joins TRBV7-2 and TRBJ2-7; D possibly corresponds to TRBD1 (6 bases). This receptor was obtained from a man in his fifties or sixties who received an inactivated influenza vaccine. This specimen consisted of PBMCs from blood, obtained approximately 15 days before vaccination. CDR3 protein: CASSVTGSRQYF. The CDR3 DNA follows: TGTGCCAGCAGCGTAACAGGGTCTAGGCAGTACTTC.